This T cell receptor beta chain was identified in a study of blood T cell repertoires in COVID-19 (dated by TCRdb to about 2020). Background for the entire study: Collaborator samples came from the United States, Italy and Spain and covered acute and convalescent phases of COVID-19. Subjects who had been exposed to COVID-19, were actively infected with it, or had recovered from it provided the deeply sampled blood TCRbeta repertoires that made up the dataset. Where available, HLA class I and class II types were taken from metadata supplied by the sample provider and were not determined by assay-based typing. A de-identified subject ID, COVID-19 status, age in years and sex were almost always included in the sample metadata. The repertoires were released in a freely available public database intended as a resource for research on the immune response to SARS-CoV-2. The prospective study material was composed of cDNA or gDNA derived from T cells, B-cell-depleted T cells, or PBMCs. The samples were drawn from two sources: the first 160 participants of the ongoing ImmuneRACE study, and 1,200 or so subjects contributed by 6 global collaborators.

Its CDR3 holds 17 amino acids, cysteine through phenylalanine. Kept here is only the CDR3 DNA, which spans 51 bases and is read in frame from base 1. CDR1 and CDR2 (LNHNV, YYDKDF) derive from the germline V gene (reference sequence). Between the V and J ends, shortened by 1 base and 0 bases respectively, the junction contains 16 bases. Participants in the prospective study were aged about 18 to 100 years, lived in 24 United States geographic areas, and enrolled through a virtual design. In the prospective study, cohorts were assigned on the basis of participant-reported clinical history obtained from a screening survey and a study questionnaire. ImmuneRACE Cohort 3 recovered participants were defined by two consecutive negative NP/OP PCR tests, healthcare professional clearance, or symptom resolution. Mobile phlebotomists in the prospective study collected whole blood, serum and a nasopharyngeal or oropharyngeal swab from every participant. Participants in the prospective study had the option to provide additional blood draws and questionnaires over an approximately 2-month period. Before DNA extraction, prospective study blood samples were shipped either frozen or at room temperature.

Results and caveats for the whole study, not just this receptor: How much clinical and demographic metadata was included differed by source and by participant, and the metadata was provided uncurated.

A remark on this clone: The specificity of this receptor is unknown. The input lacks base qualities; no much larger clone sits a single base away.

The immunoSEQ Assay, a bias-controlled multiplex PCR, was used to amplify TCRbeta CDR3 regions from genomic DNA. In the authors' own workflow: Nucleated cell counts per sample were estimated from amplification of reference gene primers within the assay. To quantify the absolute abundance of each unique TCRbeta CDR3 rearrangement, sequence reads were collapsed and filtered. For each sample, productive Simpson clonality was calculated as the square root of Simpson's diversity index over productive rearrangements. The source is immuneACCESS, and TCRdb retained only in-frame sequences with V and J called. Part of the clones is not carried over; for the studies checked, unresolved V genes explain less than half of this, and the remainder is unexplained. V and J calls and clone size follow that table, whereas D and trimming were derived from the DNA. The sample data list around 300,000 clones, and roughly nine tenths of these were observed just once. Of the sample, roughly a tenth falls within the top ten clones.

The rearrangement combines TRBV15 with TRBJ2-7; TRBD1 is perhaps the D gene, given 6 matching bases. This receptor was taken from a woman in her thirties who had recovered from COVID-19. Sequencing was performed on PBMCs or T cells enriched from blood (not recorded which). The CDR3 region: CATSRGETGTSSYEQYF. The DNA sequence reads TGTGCCACCAGCAGAGGAGAAACCGGGACATCCTCCTACGAGCAGTACTTC.